This T cell receptor beta chain derives from a study of human T cells and chemical hapten exposure. V was cut by 2 bases and J by 3 bases, with 13 bases left in between. The CDR3 has 16 amino acids. The germline V gene encodes CDR1 MNHEY and CDR2 SVGEGT. The time point here: pre-sensitization, week 0. Documented treatment: therapeutic diphenylcyclopropenone sensitization with weekly scalp DPC. TCRdb fed the RACE reads into MiXCR, producing one record per CDR3 protein. The data contain over 300,000 distinct CDR3 sequences, roughly 4.6% of them singletons. Source: whole blood, taken in connection with sensitization to the hapten diphenylcyclopropenone (DPC). The sequence came from a woman in her fifties or sixties with alopecia areata. Some clones in this sample may be carry-over from other donors' samples. V usage is TRBV6-2 or TRBV6-3 and J usage is TRBJ1-4; D not certain. The chain's CDR3 is CASSYVPGMANEKLFF. CDR3 DNA: TGTGCCAGCAGTTACGTCCCGGGGATGGCTAATGAAAAACTGTTTTTT.